What follows are 22 T cell receptor beta chains derived from one specimen sequenced in a study of T cells in Graves' hyperthyroidism and ophthalmopathy. Regions amplified from RNA transcripts were the TCR beta CDR3 regions. Using the HTBI primer set, a first-round RT-PCR was run on the TCR CDR3. Using its own MiXCR run on the multiplex PCR reads, TCRdb lists one record per CDR3 protein. The sample has some 570,000 distinct CDR3 sequences, more than 13% seen once. The sequencing sample was made of blood. The receptors derive from a woman under 30 with Graves' ophthalmopathy.

This clonotype was recorded many times. The chain joins TRBV12-3 or TRBV12-4 to TRBJ1-1; the D gene is possibly TRBD1 (5 bases). V lost 6 bases to trimming and J lost 1 base, with 12 bases between them. There are 14 residues in the CDR3. The CDR3 DNA reads as TGTGCCAGCAGCCATGGAGGGGCGAACACTGAAGCTTTCTTT. Translation gives CASSHGGANTEAFF.

This clonotype was counted between two and nine times. V and J are TRBV5-1 and TRBJ2-3, with D possibly TRBD2 on 6 matching bases. The CDR3 extends over 16 amino acids. The ends were cut back, 3 bases at V and 4 bases at J, with 18 bases in the middle. Germline assignment: CDR1 SGHRS and CDR2 YFSETQ. The CDR3 DNA is TGCGCCAGCAGCTCCTTCCCTAGCGCAGCTGCAGATACGCAGTATTTT. Amino acids: CASSSFPSAAADTQYF.

The sample holds many counts of this clonotype. The CDR3 protein is CASSPTMDYEQYF. The CDR3 DNA is TGTGCCAGCAGTCCCACTATGGACTACGAGCAGTACTTC. V usage is TRBV12-3 or TRBV12-4 and J usage is TRBJ2-7; D remains unclear. Trimming removed 5 bases at V and 3 bases at J, with 11 bases between. This CDR3 has 13 residues.

This clonotype was seen repeatedly, ten times or more. V gene TRBV27 combines with J gene TRBJ1-5, with D perhaps matching TRBD1 (6 bases). The CDR3 loop spans 16 amino acids. Germline V CDR1 and CDR2: MNHEY, SMNVEV (reference sequence). Trimming shortened V by 4 bases and J by 2 bases, and 15 bases separated the two germline ends. The CDR3 nucleotides are TGTGCCAGCAGTTCACACTACAGGGCGGGCAATCAGCCCCAGCATTTT. Translating gives CASSSHYRAGNQPQHF.

This clonotype was found many times. The rearrangement links TRBV10-2 to TRBJ1-1, with D unresolved. The CDR3 is 13 residues long. Per the germline V gene, CDR1 is WSHSY and CDR2 is SAAADI. The V and J ends lost 8 bases and 5 bases respectively, with 15 bases between them. CDR3 DNA sequence: TGCGCCAGCTTCGCTTCCTTTGGGACTGAAGCTTTCTTT. Amino acids: CASFASFGTEAFF.

This clonotype was recorded at least ten times. The CDR3 DNA sequence: TGTGCCAGCAGTCCGCGGACTAGCGACGCCGGGGAGCTGTTTTTT. Protein sequence: CASSPRTSDAGELFF. The chain combines TRBV6-1 with TRBJ2-2, with 9 bases aligning to TRBD2. The junction had 7 bases not matched to a gene; V was cut back by 5 bases and J by 6 bases. Per germline, CDR1 MNHNS and CDR2 SASEGT. This CDR3 spans 15 amino acids.

This clonotype was picked up many times. V usage is TRBV12-3 or TRBV12-4 and J usage is TRBJ2-1, with 7 bases fitting TRBD1. Trimming removed 6 bases from V and 15 bases from J; junction bases left unmatched: 8. The CDR3 is made up of 11 amino acids. The CDR3 DNA reads TGTGCCAGCAGCACCGGGACAGTGCTGTTCTTC. This gives the protein CASSTGTVLFF.

Ten or more counts support this clonotype. For the CDR3, the DNA is TGTGCCAGCAGTTACGAAGTAAGCGCAGATACGCAGTATTTT. This codes for CASSYEVSADTQYF. This chain links TRBV6-5 with TRBJ2-3; D is ambiguous. CDR1 is MNHEY and CDR2 is SVGAGI in the germline V gene. The germline V and J ends were trimmed by 2 bases and 4 bases, with 10 bases remaining between them. The CDR3 spans 14 residues.

This clonotype has ten or more counts. The chain recombines TRBV7-2 with TRBJ2-7, with 9 bases identical to TRBD2. This CDR3 has 15 residues. V shed 4 bases and J 4 bases; nucleotides not matched to a gene: 8. Germline loops: CDR1 SGHTA, CDR2 FQGNSA. The CDR3 DNA reads TGTGCCAGCAGCTACAATAGCGGGAGTGGGTACGAGCAGTACTTC. It is translated as CASSYNSGSGYEQYF.

This chain joins TRBV25-1 and TRBJ1-2; no firm D call. The CDR3 runs 15 residues. V lost 1 base to trimming and J lost 8 bases, with 17 bases between them. Germline values: CDR1 MGHDK, CDR2 SYGVNS. CDR3 region: CASSEWAVLPGGYTF. The CDR3 coding sequence is TGTGCCAGCAGTGAATGGGCAGTCCTCCCGGGAGGCTACACCTTC.

This clonotype was counted at least ten times. CDR3 nucleotide sequence: TGTGCCAGCAGCCCTCTCCGGGTAGGAGCCACTGAAGCTTTCTTT. Its translation: CASSPLRVGATEAFF. The V gene is TRBV6-1, the J gene TRBJ1-1; D call uncertain. Germline V gene sequence: CDR1 MNHNS, CDR2 SASEGT. The ends were cut back, 6 bases at V and 4 bases at J, with 18 bases in the middle. The CDR3 contains 15 residues.

This clonotype was counted at least ten times. The V call is TRBV7-9, the J call TRBJ2-1, with 13 positions matching TRBD2. This CDR3 spans 17 amino acids. Looked up from germline, CDR1 is SEHNR and CDR2 is FQNEAQ (reference sequence). The junction had 3 bases not matched to a gene; V was cut back by 3 bases and J by 1 base. CDR3 region: CASSFGLAGVSYNEQFF. Here the CDR3 DNA reads TGTGCCAGCAGCTTTGGACTAGCGGGAGTGTCCTACAATGAGCAGTTCTTC.

This clonotype was observed at least ten times. CDR3 bases: TGCAGTGCGGCCGGGACTAGCGGGGCCTACGAGCAGTACTTC. Translated: CSAAGTSGAYEQYF. This rearrangement joins TRBV20-1 to TRBJ2-7; 13 bases agree with TRBD2. CDR3 length equals 14 residues. The germline gives CDR1 DFQATT, CDR2 SNEGSKA (reference sequence). The junction had 4 bases not matched to a gene; V was cut back by 6 bases and J by 2 bases.

The sample holds many counts of this clonotype. The gene calls are TRBV11-3 and TRBJ2-1; D is possibly TRBD2 (6 bases). Per germline, CDR1 SGHNT and CDR2 YENEEA. This CDR3 has 15 amino acids. V shed 5 bases and J shed 3 bases, with 14 bases lying between them. The chain's CDR3 is CASSPGEAYYNEQFF. As DNA, the CDR3 is TGTGCCAGCAGCCCCGGGGAGGCCTACTACAATGAGCAGTTCTTC.

With respect to this clonotype: A single base separates this from a much larger clone, so it may be a read error. V is TRBV28 and J is TRBJ2-7; perhaps TRBD1 as D (7 bases). Germline V gene lookup returns CDR1 MDHEN and CDR2 SYDVKM. The CDR3 contains 15 residues. Written as DNA, the CDR3 is TGTGCCAGCAGTTTGGTGGAGGGGGCGGCCTACGAGCAGTGCTTC. Protein: CASSLVEGAAYEQCF.

This rearrangement joins TRBV3-1 to TRBJ2-7; no firm D call. The germline CDR1 and CDR2 sequences are LGHDT and YNNKEL (reference sequence). The CDR3 has 11 residues. V dropped 4 bases and J dropped 6 bases, with 7 bases sitting between them. The chain's CDR3 is CASSLNCEQYF. CDR3 DNA sequence: TGTGCCAGCAGCCTTAACTGCGAGCAGTACTTC.

This clonotype was seen repeatedly, ten times or more. The chain carries TRBV27 and TRBJ1-1; TRBD1 is a possible D gene (5 bases). V was trimmed by 2 bases and J by 7 bases, leaving 26 bases between them. CDR1 and CDR2 from the germline V gene are MNHEY and SMNVEV (reference sequence). The CDR3 contains 18 residues. The CDR3 loop is CASSLKGPTGTASYEAFF. The CDR3 DNA sequence: TGTGCCAGCAGTTTAAAGGGCCCAACCGGGACCGCATCCTATGAAGCTTTCTTT.

There are many counts of this clonotype. V usage is TRBV6-5 and J usage is TRBJ2-1; 11 positions match TRBD2. This CDR3 has 15 amino acids. Germline V gene lookup returns CDR1 MNHEY and CDR2 SVGAGI. The V segment lost 1 base and the J segment 7 bases; nucleotides outside the gene matches: 3. DNA for the CDR3: TGTGCCAGCAGTTACTTAACTAGCGGGAGTAATGAGCAGTTCTTC. Protein sequence: CASSYLTSGSNEQFF.

Many counts were recorded for this clonotype. This chain joins TRBV7-8 and TRBJ1-1; no definite D call. The germline V gene encodes CDR1 SGHVS and CDR2 FQNEAQ. Trimming pared 3 bases from V and 1 base from J, leaving 6 bases between. The CDR3 has 13 residues. As DNA, the CDR3 is TGTGCCAGCAGCTTTTCGGGGAACACTGAAGCTTTCTTT. Residues: CASSFSGNTEAFF.

The chain recombines TRBV9 with TRBJ2-1, with D uncertain. CDR1 is SGDLS and CDR2 is YYNGEE in the germline V gene. V was trimmed by 4 bases and J by 8 bases, leaving 7 bases between them. The CDR3 is 11 amino acids. This CDR3 reads CASSLEYEQFF. Here the CDR3 DNA reads TGTGCCAGCAGCCTCGAGTATGAGCAGTTCTTC.

This clonotype has ten or more counts. The chain uses TRBV6-2 or TRBV6-3 and TRBJ2-1; no reliable D call. Trimming pared 2 bases from V and 9 bases from J, leaving 29 bases between. Looked up from germline, CDR1 is MNHEY and CDR2 is SVGEGT. The CDR3 extends over 19 amino acids. The CDR3 DNA sequence: TGTGCCAGCAGTTACGGCCTGGTTCCTCGTGGGCTCGACCGAGGTGAGCAGTTCTTC. Protein product: CASSYGLVPRGLDRGEQFF.

To note about this clonotype: As the CDR3 is not closed by the conserved phenylalanine or tryptophan, this likely results from a read error. The rearrangement uses TRBV7-9 and TRBJ2-1; TRBD2 matches at 8 bases. Germline CDR1 is SEHNR and CDR2 is FQNEAQ (reference sequence). The CDR3 is 15 amino acids. V shed 5 bases, J shed 0 bases, and the junction held 3 bases outside the gene matches. The CDR3 DNA sequence: TGTGCCAGCAGCCCGAGCGGGAGCTCCTACAATGAGCAGTTCGTC. Amino acid sequence: CASSPSGSSYNEQFV.